Each of the 25 T cell receptor beta chains below was sequenced from the same sample in a study of PD-L1 blockade in urothelial cancer. Clones were read by immunoSEQ multiplex PCR, and TCRdb kept only the in-frame ones, dropping some. The sample consists of around 57,000 clones, over 75% of them appearing once. The sample's time point: pretreatment peripheral blood. The sample here was PBMCs, taken around atezolizumab (anti-PD-L1) treatment. The receptors come from a man in his 70s with urothelial cancer.

The chain links TRBV12-2 to TRBJ2-3; the table's D call, TRBD1, has no DNA check behind it. TRBV12-2 is marked as a pseudogene. The CDR3 totals 15 residues. The CDR3 sequence is CASRLGQAFTDTQYF. The CDR3, as DNA: TGTGCAAGTCGCTTAGGCCAGGCATTCACAGATACGCAGTATTTT.

This clone was counted many times. The chain joins TRBV6-6 to TRBJ2-7; TRBD2 aligns across 8 bases. Germline trimming cut 5 bases from V and 5 bases from J; bases unmatched to any gene: 5. CDR3 length equals 13 residues. Germline assignment: CDR1 MNHNY and CDR2 SVGAGI (reference sequence). CDR3 sequence reads: CASSMSGSNEQYF. The CDR3 DNA is TGTGCCAGCAGTATGAGCGGGAGCAACGAGCAGTACTTC.

This chain joins TRBV7-9 and TRBJ2-7, with 13 bases aligning to TRBD2. The V segment lost 4 bases and the J segment 2 bases; nucleotides outside the gene matches: 2. CDR1 and CDR2 (germline): SEHNR, FQNEAQ (reference sequence). CDR3 size: 15 residues. CDR3 nucleotides: TGTGCCAGCAGCTCCGGGACTAGCGGGGCCTACGAGCAGTACTTC. Translation: CASSSGTSGAYEQYF.

The chain joins TRBV4-3 to TRBJ2-1, with a tentative D call TRBD2 (5 bases). The CDR3 contains 13 residues. V lost 4 bases, J lost 5 bases, and 9 bases lay in between. From germline, CDR1 is LGHNA and CDR2 YSLEER. CDR3 loop: CASSLSLDNEQFF. CDR3 DNA: TGCGCCAGCAGCCTATCACTAGACAATGAGCAGTTCTTC.

The chain joins TRBV7-9 to TRBJ1-1; TRBD1 matches 9 bases. The CDR3 covers 12 residues. The V gene's germline CDR1 is SEHNR and CDR2 FQNEAQ (reference sequence). V lost 1 base and J lost 11; bases outside the gene matches: 2. The CDR3 loop is CASSLEQGAAFF. As DNA, the CDR3 is TGTGCCAGCAGCTTAGAACAGGGGGCGGCTTTCTTT.

V gene TRBV19 combines with J gene TRBJ1-1; 8 bases agree with TRBD1. V lost 9 bases, J lost 5 bases, and 11 bases stayed unmatched. This CDR3 contains 14 residues. Per germline, CDR1 LNHDA and CDR2 SQIVND (reference sequence). The CDR3 spells CARTIDRGFTEAFF. For the CDR3, the DNA is TGTGCCAGAACGATAGACAGGGGTTTTACTGAAGCTTTCTTT.

This chain links TRBV5-5 with TRBJ2-3, with TRBD2 matching 14 bases. The length of the CDR3 is 16 residues. The J segment lost 11 bases and the V segment lost 4 bases, leaving 12 bases of the junction unmatched. The germline CDR1 and CDR2 sequences are SGHKS and YYEKEE (reference sequence). CDR3: CASSDGGTSGSLEQYF. CDR3 DNA: TGTGCCAGCAGCGATGGAGGGACTAGCGGGAGCCTTGAGCAGTATTTT.

This chain uses TRBV25-1 with TRBJ1-1; D is unresolved. The V end was cut by 1 base, the J end by 3 bases, with 12 bases between. Germline values: CDR1 MGHDK, CDR2 SYGVNS. This CDR3 has 15 amino acids. Written as DNA, the CDR3 is TGTGCCAGCAGTGAATCGCGGCACGCGGACACTGAAGCTTTCTTT. The encoded protein is CASSESRHADTEAFF.

For the CDR3, the DNA is TGTGCCAGCAGCTCGACAGGGGGGATGAACACTGAAGCTTTCTTT. Translating it yields CASSSTGGMNTEAFF. The V call is TRBV5-6, the J call TRBJ1-1, with 9 bases matching TRBD1. Germline CDR1 and CDR2: SGHDT and YYEEEE. CDR3 size: 15 residues. V was pared by 3 bases and J by 0 bases, with 3 bases of the junction left unmatched.

J is TRBJ1-4 and V is TRBV5-4; 8 bases align to TRBD1. The CDR3 is 16 residues long. Germline-derived CDR1 and CDR2 are SGHNT and YYREEE (reference sequence). The junction had 10 bases not matched to a gene; V was cut back by 2 bases and J by 7 bases. The CDR3 bases are TGTGCCAGCAGCTTAGACGGGACAGGCAACGGTGAAAAACTGTTTTTT. The encoded protein is CASSLDGTGNGEKLFF.

The rearrangement links TRBV13 to TRBJ2-2; D is unresolved. The CDR3 has 15 amino acids. Trimming stripped 0 bases from V and 0 bases from J, with 5 bases between. CDR1 PRHDT and CDR2 FYEKMQ come from the germline V gene (reference sequence). The CDR3 protein is CASSLGSANTGELFF. CDR3 in DNA: TGTGCCAGCAGCTTAGGAAGCGCGAACACCGGGGAGCTGTTTTTT.

Notes on this clone: Sequence at one end of the junction differs from germline and may be a read error. Here the CDR3 reads CASRPLRQGNTGELFF. The CDR3, as DNA: TGCGCCAGCAGACCTCTAAGACAGGGGAACACCGGGGAGTTGTTTTTT. The chain recombines TRBV5-1 with TRBJ2-2, with 8 bases that match TRBD1. From germline, CDR1 is SGHRS and CDR2 YFSETQ. The CDR3 totals 16 residues.

V gene TRBV19 combines with J gene TRBJ1-5, with D maybe TRBD1 (5 bases). Trimming took 3 bases from V and 8 from J, leaving 17 bases between them. The germline CDR1 and CDR2 sequences are LNHDA and SQIVND (reference sequence). The CDR3 length is 15 residues. The CDR3 loop reads CASSIKDRSWEPQHF. CDR3 coding DNA: TGTGCCAGTAGTATCAAAGACAGAAGTTGGGAGCCCCAGCATTTT.

The gene calls are TRBV19 and TRBJ2-1; 12 positions match TRBD2. Germline trimming cut 4 bases from V and 4 bases from J; bases unmatched to any gene: 17. The CDR3 loop spans 20 amino acids. The V gene's germline CDR1 is LNHDA and CDR2 SQIVND (reference sequence). This CDR3 reads CASSTPPLAGGPVRYNEQFF. The CDR3 region has the DNA TGTGCCAGTAGTACCCCTCCTCTAGCGGGAGGGCCGGTCCGTTACAATGAGCAGTTCTTC.

The gene calls are TRBV11-2 and TRBJ2-3, with TRBD2 identical over 7 bases. This CDR3 has 16 amino acids. Germline loops: CDR1 SGHAT, CDR2 FQNNGV. V dropped 5 bases and J dropped 1; count of bases not matched to a gene: 9. This CDR3 is CASSRPHAGGTDTQYF. The CDR3 DNA is TGTGCCAGCAGCCGACCCCATGCGGGAGGCACAGATACGCAGTATTTT.

V is TRBV13 and J is TRBJ1-1; tentative D call: TRBD1 (6 bases). Germline CDR1 PRHDT, CDR2 FYEKMQ (reference sequence). The CDR3 extends over 16 amino acids. V was pared by 3 bases and J by 1 base, with 15 bases between. CDR3 amino acids: CASSLGPRGQNTEAFF. The CDR3 coding sequence is TGTGCCAGCAGCTTGGGACCCAGGGGACAGAACACTGAAGCTTTCTTT.

Written as DNA, the CDR3 is TGTGCCAGCAGTTTTCAGGGGAATCAGCCCCAGCATTTT. It encodes CASSFQGNQPQHF. The chain has TRBV6-6 and TRBJ1-5, with a tentative D call TRBD1 (6 bases). This CDR3 comprises 13 residues. The ends were cut back, 4 bases at V and 4 bases at J, with 8 bases in the middle. Per germline, CDR1 MNHNY and CDR2 SVGAGI (reference sequence).

The CDR3 loop reads CASSVGGLAGADEQYF. The DNA for the CDR3 is TGTGCCAGCAGCGTAGGGGGACTAGCGGGAGCGGATGAGCAGTACTTC. The chain couples TRBV9 to TRBJ2-7; 14 bases agree with TRBD2. The CDR3 has 16 residues. Trimming cost V 0 bases and J 7 bases; bases outside gene matches: 6. CDR1 SGDLS and CDR2 YYNGEE come from the germline V gene.

The V call is TRBV5-1, the J call TRBJ2-6; 7 nucleotides line up with TRBD2. The CDR3 is made up of 16 amino acids. Losses at the gene ends were 4 bases for V and 4 bases for J; bases not matched to a gene: 8. The germline CDR1 and CDR2 sequences are SGHRS and YFSETQ. CDR3 loop: CASSGGGSLGANVLTF. The CDR3 nucleotides are TGCGCCAGCAGCGGGGGGGGGTCTCTCGGGGCCAACGTCCTGACTTTC.

In nucleotides, the CDR3 is TGTGCCAGCGGGGACAGGGGAGGAAACACTGAAGCTTTCTTT. Translated, it gives CASGDRGGNTEAFF. The J gene is TRBJ1-1, the V gene TRBV2; TRBD1 aligns across 10 bases. Germline V gene data show CDR1 as SNHLY and CDR2 as FYNNEI. The V and J ends lost 8 bases and 2 bases, in that order; junction bases with no gene match: 5. This CDR3 has 14 residues.

The V gene is TRBV4-1, the J gene TRBJ2-7, with D unclear. CDR1 and CDR2 (germline): MGHRA, YSYEKL. The CDR3 runs 13 residues. Trimming shortened V by 1 base and J by 6 bases, and 10 bases separated the two germline ends. Here the CDR3 reads CASSQGAASEQYF. The DNA for the CDR3 is TGCGCCAGCAGCCAAGGCGCCGCCTCCGAGCAGTACTTC.

This clone showed up just once. This chain joins TRBV10-2 and TRBJ2-4; D is ambiguous. The V and J ends lost 0 bases and 1 base respectively, with 13 bases between them. The germline V gene has CDR1 WSHSY and CDR2 SAAADI. The CDR3 contains 17 residues. CDR3 in amino acids: CASSESFAARAKNIQYF. The CDR3 nucleotides read TGCGCCAGCAGTGAGTCATTTGCGGCTCGGGCCAAAAACATTCAGTACTTC.

The chain employs TRBV28 and TRBJ2-3, with TRBD2 matching over 10 bases. The ends lost 7 bases at V and 2 bases at J; junction bases unmatched: 6. This CDR3 has 15 amino acids. Germline CDR1 and CDR2: MDHEN and SYDVKM. DNA for the CDR3: TGTGCCAGCACCGAACTAGCGGGATTCACAGATACGCAGTATTTT. The encoded protein is CASTELAGFTDTQYF.

This chain links TRBV7-9 with TRBJ1-1, with D perhaps matching TRBD1 (5 bases). Germline V gene sequence: CDR1 SEHNR, CDR2 FQNEAQ (reference sequence). The CDR3 runs 13 residues. The V and J ends lost 8 bases and 5 bases respectively, with 15 bases between them. The CDR3 DNA reads as TGTGCCAGCGCGCTAATCAGGGTTACTGAAGCTTTCTTT. It encodes CASALIRVTEAFF.

V and J are TRBV7-2 and TRBJ1-2, with unresolved D. The germline CDR1 and CDR2 sequences are SGHTA and FQGNSA. The V and J ends lost 5 bases and 3 bases respectively, with 10 bases between them. The CDR3 is 13 residues long. The CDR3 DNA is TGTGCCAGCAGCCTGAACAACGACTATGGCTACACCTTC. It translates to CASSLNNDYGYTF. The whole variable domain, remainder taken from reference TRBV7-2 and TRBJ1-2, is GAGVSQSPSNKVTEKGKDVELRCDPISGHTALYWYRQSLGQGLEFLIYFQGNSAPDKSGLPSDRFSAERTGGSVSTLTIQRTQQEDSAVYLCASSLNNDYGYTFGSGTRLTVV.